This paragraph covers one T cell receptor (beta chain) sequence. The data derive from a study of technical replicates of blood from a handful of donors. The table came from immunoSEQ multiplex PCR; TCRdb's copy has only in-frame clones and leaves some out. The sample holds around 30,000 clones; 85% to 95% are singletons and the top ten take approximately 4%. CDR1 is SGDLS, CDR2 YYNGEE, per germline. The CDR3 sequence is 14 residues long. V trimming: 3 bases; J trimming: 7 bases; junction bases outside the gene matches: 8. The V call is TRBV9, the J call TRBJ1-2, with 8 nucleotides matching TRBD1. This TCR was sampled from a human donor in good health. Some clones in this sample may be carry-over from other donors' samples. Sequencing was performed on PBMCs. The CDR3 is CASSAQDRVRGYTF. CDR3 DNA: TGTGCCAGCAGCGCCCAGGACAGGGTCCGTGGCTACACCTTC.